These 24 T cell receptor beta chains were all obtained from the same sample, sequenced in a study of shared clonotypes between healthy human individuals. The data were produced by immunoSEQ multiplex PCR, yet TCRdb's version contains in-frame clones alone and is incomplete. Here the sample spans millions of clones, 95% being singletons. The sequenced sample was naive CD4+ T cells sorted from blood. Subset here: CD45RA+ positively selected. Receptors were obtained from a man aged 18 to 35 in good health.

This rearrangement joins TRBV6-1 to TRBJ2-7; 10 bases are shared with TRBD2. There are 15 residues in the CDR3. After removal of 4 bases from V and 5 bases from J, the junction contained 8 bases not matched to a gene. Germline V CDR1 and CDR2: MNHNS, SASEGT. The CDR3 here is CASSAYSGRRNEQYF. The CDR3 region has the DNA TGTGCCAGCAGTGCCTATAGCGGGAGGAGGAACGAGCAGTACTTC.

A note on this clone: This specimen includes other DNA sequences encoding the same CDR3. The V and J genes are TRBV28 and TRBJ1-5; D gene ambiguous. The CDR3 consists of 13 residues. Trimming pared 6 bases from V and 5 bases from J, leaving 11 bases between. Germline CDR1 and CDR2: MDHEN and SYDVKM. CDR3 in amino acids: CASSLTGYQPQHF. The CDR3 coding sequence is TGTGCCAGCAGCCTCACGGGTTATCAGCCCCAGCATTTT. The full variable domain, in which reference TRBV28 and TRBJ1-5 provide the parts outside the CDR3, is DVKVTQSSRYLVKRTGEKVFLECVQDMDHENMFWYRQDPGLGLRLIYFSYDVKMKEKGDIPEGYSVSREKKERFSLILESASTNQTSMYLCASSLTGYQPQHFGDGTRLSIL.

This chain connects TRBV5-6 to TRBJ2-3; D unclear. V lost 3 bases and J lost 4, with 15 bases in between. The CDR3 length is 15 residues. CDR1 is SGHDT and CDR2 is YYEEEE in the germline V gene. CDR3 nucleotide sequence: TGTGCCAGCAGCTACCTGTTCCCTGGGGCAGATACGCAGTATTTT. As protein: CASSYLFPGADTQYF. The full variable domain, rest sourced from reference TRBV5-6 and TRBJ2-3, is DAGVTQSPTHLIKTRGQQVTLRCSPKSGHDTVSWYQQALGQGPQFIFQYYEEEERQRGNFPDRFSGHQFPNYSSELNVNALLLGDSALYLCASSYLFPGADTQYFGPGTRLTVL.

The chain links TRBV5-4 to TRBJ2-1; TRBD2 agrees at 8 bases. CDR1 and CDR2 from the germline V gene are SGHNT and YYREEE (reference sequence). The CDR3 has 15 residues. J gave up 8 bases and V 1 base, and 8 bases lay outside the gene matches. The CDR3 DNA reads as TGTGCCAGCAGCTTGACGGGGGGGCGATCCGATGAGCAGTTCTTC. Translation gives CASSLTGGRSDEQFF.

Comments on this clone: Distinct nucleotide sequences in the sample also encode this CDR3. The chain couples TRBV30 to TRBJ2-7; D is unresolved. This CDR3 is built from 12 residues. Trimming left V 0 bases short and J 4 bases short, with 7 bases between. Looked up from germline, CDR1 is GTSNPN and CDR2 is SVGIG (reference sequence). The CDR3 region has the DNA TGTGCCTGGAGTGTGGGAAGGTACGAGCAGTACTTC. Translation: CAWSVGRYEQYF.

Of note for this clone: This CDR3 is also generated by other DNA sequences in the sample. V and J are TRBV6-5 and TRBJ1-1; 8 bases fit TRBD1. The CDR3 covers 14 residues. V lost 4 bases and J lost 5; bases outside the gene matches: 6. Germline V gene lookup returns CDR1 MNHEY and CDR2 SVGAGI. Written as DNA, the CDR3 is TGTGCCAGCAGTTTAGGACAGGGAGGAACTGAAGCTTTCTTT. It is translated as CASSLGQGGTEAFF.

DNA for the CDR3: TGTGCCAGCAGCTTGGCCCCCCGGGAGCTGTTTTTT. Its protein product is CASSLAPRELFF. The chain links TRBV5-4 to TRBJ2-2; D is ambiguous. This CDR3 has 12 residues. The germline gives CDR1 SGHNT, CDR2 YYREEE (reference sequence). The ends were cut back, 0 bases at V and 9 bases at J, with 6 bases in the middle.

This clone was counted a single time. This chain uses TRBV28 with TRBJ2-2; a weak D match, TRBD1 (5 bases). The germline V gene encodes CDR1 MDHEN and CDR2 SYDVKM. The CDR3 extends over 15 amino acids. V lost 1 base, J lost 2 bases, and 8 bases lay in between. CDR3 sequence: CASSLYDRNTGELFF. CDR3 DNA sequence: TGTGCCAGCAGTTTATATGACAGAAACACCGGGGAGCTGTTTTTT.

In the case of this clone: The same CDR3 can be traced to other DNA sequences in this sample. V usage is TRBV10-3 and J usage is TRBJ2-5; tentatively, D is TRBD1 or TRBD2 (5 bases each). The V gene lost 6 bases and the J gene lost 4 bases, with 9 bases spanning the gap. The CDR3 runs to 12 residues. CDR1 and CDR2 from the germline V gene are ENHRY and SYGVKD. The CDR3 sequence: CAIRGTGETQYF. CDR3 in DNA: TGTGCCATCAGGGGGACCGGAGAGACCCAGTACTTC.

The chain links TRBV5-1 to TRBJ1-5; D not resolved. Germline lookup yields CDR1 SGHRS and CDR2 YFSETQ. This CDR3 has 15 residues. Trimming shortened V by 2 bases and J by 5 bases, and 14 bases separated the two germline ends. This CDR3 reads CASSFGSGSHQPQHF. The CDR3 DNA follows: TGCGCCAGCAGCTTCGGCAGCGGGAGCCATCAGCCCCAGCATTTT. The full variable domain, its missing parts supplied by reference TRBV5-1 and TRBJ1-5, is KAGVTQTPRYLIKTRGQQVTLSCSPISGHRSVSWYQQTPGQGLQFLFEYFSETQRNKGNFPGRFSGRQFSNSRSEMNVSTLELGDSALYLCASSFGSGSHQPQHFGDGTRLSIL.

Turning to this clone: A single base separates this from a much larger clone, so it may be a read error. The DNA for the CDR3 is TGTGCCTGGAAGGGCAGGGGGGGTTTGGCCTATGGCTACACCTTC. Translated: CAWKGRGGLAYGYTF. The chain joins TRBV30 to TRBJ1-2, with TRBD1 identical over 7 bases. The V and J ends lost 4 bases and 4 bases, in that order; junction bases with no gene match: 12. Germline CDR1 reads GTSNPN; CDR2 reads SVGIG (reference sequence). The CDR3 runs 15 residues.

This clone was seen a single time. Other nucleotide sequences in the sample specify the same CDR3. CDR3 nucleotide sequence: TGTGCCAGCAGTTCGCGACAGGGGCTCTACAATGAGCAGTTCTTC. Translating it yields CASSSRQGLYNEQFF. The chain combines TRBV6-5 with TRBJ2-1, with 8 nucleotides matching TRBD1. Germline CDR1 MNHEY, CDR2 SVGAGI. After removal of 4 bases from V and 3 bases from J, the junction contained 5 bases not matched to a gene. The CDR3 runs 15 residues.

The CDR3 DNA sequence: TGTGCCAGCAGTCCCATCATGGACAGGAACTATGGCTACACCTTC. The encoded protein is CASSPIMDRNYGYTF. This sequence joins TRBV6-5 and TRBJ1-2, with 7 bases lining up with TRBD1. The germline V gene has CDR1 MNHEY and CDR2 SVGAGI. Unmatched junction bases numbered 8, after V lost 5 bases and J lost 2 bases. The CDR3 contains 15 residues.

The chain employs TRBV28 and TRBJ1-6; D is unclear. This CDR3 region has 16 residues. V shed 5 bases and J shed 7 bases, with 18 bases lying between them. Germline CDR1 MDHEN, CDR2 SYDVKM. The CDR3 spells CASSPPAGGLNSPLHF. CDR3 DNA sequence: TGTGCCAGCAGTCCCCCCGCGGGAGGGTTAAATTCACCCCTCCACTTT.

The rearrangement joins TRBV5-4 to TRBJ2-2, with D tentatively TRBD2 (7 bases). Between the trimmed V and J ends, which lost 4 bases and 4 bases, there was a span of 14 bases. This CDR3 has 15 residues. Germline CDR1 SGHNT, CDR2 YYREEE (reference sequence). CDR3 amino acids: CASSPRGEGTGELFF. CDR3 nucleotides: TGTGCCAGCAGCCCGAGGGGGGAGGGCACCGGGGAGCTGTTTTTT.

The gene calls are TRBV12-5 and TRBJ1-2; D uncertain. V gave up 2 bases and J gave up 2 bases, with 9 bases separating them. Germline V gene lookup returns CDR1 LGHNT and CDR2 FRNRAP. The CDR3 runs to 14 residues. The DNA of the CDR3 is TGTGCTAGTGGTTTGCTCCCGGGGAACTATGGCTACACCTTC. Encoded protein: CASGLLPGNYGYTF.

J is TRBJ1-5 and V is TRBV19; maybe TRBD1 (5 bases). The CDR3 length is 13 residues. Germline CDR1 reads LNHDA; CDR2 reads SQIVND (reference sequence). Trimming stripped 5 bases from V and 3 bases from J, with 8 bases between. CDR3 loop: CASSQGLNQPQHF. The CDR3 coding sequence is TGTGCCAGTAGTCAGGGTCTCAATCAGCCCCAGCATTTT.

The V gene is TRBV5-6, the J gene TRBJ2-6; 9 bases agree with TRBD2. This CDR3 is built from 16 residues. With 2 bases clipped from V and 2 bases from J, the junction kept 2 bases outside the gene matches. CDR1 and CDR2 from the germline V gene are SGHDT and YYEEEE. The CDR3 nucleotides are TGTGCCAGCAGCTTTAGCGGGAGCGCTGGGGCCAACGTCCTGACTTTC. Protein product: CASSFSGSAGANVLTF.

The chain has TRBV30 and TRBJ2-7, with TRBD1 matching over 8 bases. Germline V CDR1 and CDR2: GTSNPN, SVGIG (reference sequence). This CDR3 contains 15 residues. V lost 2 bases and J lost 1; bases outside the gene matches: 7. CDR3 in DNA: TGTGCCTGGAGTACAGACAGGGGAACTTCCTACGAGCAGTACTTC. As protein: CAWSTDRGTSYEQYF. The variable domain in full, completed from reference TRBV30 and TRBJ2-7, reads SQTIHQWPATLVQPVGSPLSLECTVEGTSNPNLYWYRQAAGRGLQLLFYSVGIGQISSEVPQNLSASRPQDRQFILSSKKLLLSDSGFYLCAWSTDRGTSYEQYFGPGTRLTVT.

The rearrangement joins TRBV19 to TRBJ2-7, with D perhaps assigned TRBD1 or TRBD2 (7 bases each). The CDR3 has 13 amino acids. The germline CDR1 and CDR2 sequences are LNHDA and SQIVND (reference sequence). Trimming took 8 bases from V and 11 from J, leaving 22 bases between them. The CDR3 DNA follows: TGTGCCAGTGGAGATGCGGGGAGGGGGCGTAAGTACTTC. It codes for CASGDAGRGRKYF.

The DNA of the CDR3 is TGCGCCAGCAGCCAAGAAACGGGGGATCAGCCCCAGCATTTT. It specifies CASSQETGDQPQHF. The V gene is TRBV4-3, the J gene TRBJ1-5; tentative D call: TRBD1 (5 bases). Trimming removed 0 bases at V and 5 bases at J, with 8 bases between. From germline, CDR1 is LGHNA and CDR2 YSLEER. The CDR3 has 14 amino acids.

This clone was seen once. The V call is TRBV5-1, the J call TRBJ2-1; 7 nucleotides agree with TRBD1. Per germline, CDR1 SGHRS and CDR2 YFSETQ. The CDR3 covers 16 residues. V dropped 3 bases and J dropped 2; count of bases not matched to a gene: 8. The CDR3 bases are TGCGCCAGCAGCTCCTCCGGGACAGAGGCCTACAATGAGCAGTTCTTC. Translating gives CASSSSGTEAYNEQFF. Combining the CDR3 with reference TRBV5-1 and TRBJ2-1 gives the whole variable domain KAGVTQTPRYLIKTRGQQVTLSCSPISGHRSVSWYQQTPGQGLQFLFEYFSETQRNKGNFPGRFSGRQFSNSRSEMNVSTLELGDSALYLCASSSSGTEAYNEQFFGPGTRLTVL.

This clone has just one count. The chain links TRBV7-9 to TRBJ2-5; 9 bases are shared with TRBD2. The length of the CDR3 is 14 residues. The V and J ends lost 5 bases and 3 bases, in that order; junction bases with no gene match: 4. Per the germline V gene, CDR1 is SEHNR and CDR2 is FQNEAQ (reference sequence). CDR3 residues: CASSAGGGEETQYF. In DNA form, the CDR3 reads TGTGCCAGCAGCGCTGGCGGGGGGGAAGAGACCCAGTACTTC. The whole variable domain, remainder taken from reference TRBV7-9 and TRBJ2-5, is DTGVSQNPRHKITKRGQNVTFRCDPISEHNRLYWYRQTLGQGPEFLTYFQNEAQLEKSRLLSDRFSAERPKGSFSTLEIQRTEQGDSAMYLCASSAGGGEETQYFGPGTRLLVL.

This chain connects TRBV5-1 to TRBJ2-7; D uncertain. Germline assignment: CDR1 SGHRS and CDR2 YFSETQ. This CDR3 has 14 amino acids. V shed 3 bases and J shed 3 bases, with 13 bases lying between them. The CDR3 region is CASSSRLGFYEQYF. In DNA form, the CDR3 reads TGCGCCAGCAGCTCTAGGCTGGGTTTCTACGAGCAGTACTTC.